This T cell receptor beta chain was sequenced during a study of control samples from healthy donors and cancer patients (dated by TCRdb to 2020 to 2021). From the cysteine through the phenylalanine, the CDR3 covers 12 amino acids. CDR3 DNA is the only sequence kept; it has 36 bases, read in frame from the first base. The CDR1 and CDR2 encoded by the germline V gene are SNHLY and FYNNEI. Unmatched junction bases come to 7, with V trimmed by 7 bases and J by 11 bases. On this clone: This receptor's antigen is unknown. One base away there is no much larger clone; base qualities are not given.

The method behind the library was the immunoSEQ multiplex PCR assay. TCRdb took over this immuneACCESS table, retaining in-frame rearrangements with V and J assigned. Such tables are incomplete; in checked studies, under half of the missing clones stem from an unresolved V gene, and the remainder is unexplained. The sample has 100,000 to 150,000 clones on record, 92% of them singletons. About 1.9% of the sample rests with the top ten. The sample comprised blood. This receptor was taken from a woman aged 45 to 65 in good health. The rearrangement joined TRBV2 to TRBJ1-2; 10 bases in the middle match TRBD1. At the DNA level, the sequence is TGTGCCAGCACCGGACAGGGGGTTAAGTACACCTTC. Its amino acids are CASTGQGVKYTF.